This T cell receptor (beta chain) was sequenced in a study of Ad26.COV2.S vaccination and SARS-CoV-2 variants. About the research overall: Once or twice, 56 days apart, Ad26.COV2.S was delivered intramuscularly.

Treatment described: 15 to 20 received Ad26.COV2.S at low or high dose, single or two shots; a few received placebo; per-sample allocation not given. Sampling occurred on day 63 after the first vaccine or placebo injection. Libraries were prepared by immunoSEQ multiplex PCR; TCRdb keeps only in-frame clonotypes and omits some of them. The sample includes 350,000 to 450,000 clones, around 87% of them seen just once. The receptor was isolated from a person between 18 and 60 years old who received the Ad26.COV2.S COVID-19 vaccine or a placebo. The starting material was peripheral blood, obtained in a trial of Ad26.COV2.S vaccine versus placebo.

The CDR3 protein is CATSGWTGTDTQYF. The DNA for the CDR3 is TGTGCCACCAGCGGATGGACTGGTACAGATACGCAGTATTTT. The chain employs TRBV15 and TRBJ2-3; possible D gene TRBD2, 5 bases. CDR1 is LNHNV, CDR2 YYDKDF, per germline (reference sequence). Between the trimmed V and J ends, which lost 5 bases and 3 bases, there was a span of 12 bases. The CDR3 has 14 residues.